The entry below describes one T cell receptor beta chain. The antigen remains unidentified. At one boundary the junction diverges from the germline segment, which might be a read error. Authors of the study amplified TCR beta CDR3 regions from RNA transcripts. An initial round of RT-PCR targeting the TCR CDR3 relied on the HTBI primer set. TCRdb re-called the multiplex PCR reads through MiXCR, storing one row per CDR3 protein. Here the sample spans about 37,000 distinct CDR3 sequences, about 47% being singletons. The CDR3 spans 17 residues. Germline loops: CDR1 SNHLY, CDR2 FYNNEI. These data are taken from a study of T cells in Graves' hyperthyroidism and ophthalmopathy. Study-wide findings and caveats: The model identified upcoming ophthalmopathy a median approximately 6.5 months ahead of onset.

Not enrolled were patients with uncontrolled infection, other autoimmune disease, pregnancy or lactation. Diagnoses were established using clinical symptoms, serum thyroxine and TRAb, thyroid ultrasound and orbital computed tomography. Source material for PBMCs was more than 7.5 ml fresh peripheral blood. This sequence originates from a man in his forties with Graves' ophthalmopathy. V gene TRBV2 combines with J gene TRBJ2-6, with D possibly matching TRBD1 (6 bases). Sequenced material: blood. The DNA of the CDR3 is TGTGCCAGTTCCCGGGACATTCGAGTCTCTGGGGCCAACGTCCTGACCTTC. This translates into CASSRDIRVSGANVLTF.